One sample yielded the 5 T cell receptor beta chains listed below, sequenced in a study of cytomegalovirus exposure and HLA in healthy donors. Both 60 Vbeta primers and 13 Jbeta primers went into the PCR. Generated by immunoSEQ multiplex PCR, the TCRdb table keeps only in-frame clones and is missing some. Recorded here are around 45,000 clones; the top ten clones represent around 17%. Specimen: PBMCs. Receptors were obtained from a male donor in good health and CMV-seronegative.

This chain links TRBV27 with TRBJ1-3; 7 positions agree with TRBD1. Germline values: CDR1 MNHEY, CDR2 SMNVEV (reference sequence). The CDR3 totals 17 residues. The ends lost 5 bases at V and 0 bases at J; junction bases unmatched: 10. CDR3 residues: CASSTRQGQYSGNTIYF. DNA of the CDR3: TGTGCCAGCAGTACCCGACAGGGCCAATACTCTGGAAACACCATATATTTT.

The V and J genes are TRBV25-1 and TRBJ2-5; 10 nucleotides align to TRBD1. V lost 6 bases to trimming and J lost 5 bases; unmatched junction nucleotides: 6. The CDR3 spans 14 residues. Germline V lookup: CDR1 MGHDK, CDR2 SYGVNS. The CDR3 nucleotides are TGTGCCAGCAGCACGGGACAGGGGAGGGAGACCCAGTACTTC. It yields the protein CASSTGQGRETQYF.

The CDR3 is CASGLGAEAFF. As DNA, the CDR3 is TGTGCTAGTGGCCTCGGTGCTGAAGCTTTCTTT. The chain has TRBV12-5 and TRBJ1-1, with D uncertain. Germline loops: CDR1 LGHNT, CDR2 FRNRAP. The V end lost 6 bases, the J end lost 6 bases, and 8 bases lay between the germline ends. The CDR3 has 11 residues.

V and J are TRBV7-9 and TRBJ2-2; 10 bases line up with TRBD2. V dropped 3 bases and J dropped 6; count of bases not matched to a gene: 10. In germline, CDR1 is SEHNR, CDR2 FQNEAQ (reference sequence). This CDR3 has 17 amino acids. In DNA form, the CDR3 reads TGTGCCAGCAGCTTCCCTTCAGCGGGGGGGCCGGCCGGGGAGCTGTTTTTT. It yields the protein CASSFPSAGGPAGELFF.

The genes are TRBV4-2 and TRBJ1-5, with D possibly being TRBD1 (5 bases). Germline V lookup: CDR1 LGHNA, CDR2 YNFKEQ. Trimming removed 0 bases from V and 3 bases from J, with 9 bases in between. The CDR3 is 15 amino acids. The CDR3 nucleotides read TGTGCCAGCAGCCAAGAGGAGACAGCCAATCAGCCCCAGCATTTT. Amino acids: CASSQEETANQPQHF.